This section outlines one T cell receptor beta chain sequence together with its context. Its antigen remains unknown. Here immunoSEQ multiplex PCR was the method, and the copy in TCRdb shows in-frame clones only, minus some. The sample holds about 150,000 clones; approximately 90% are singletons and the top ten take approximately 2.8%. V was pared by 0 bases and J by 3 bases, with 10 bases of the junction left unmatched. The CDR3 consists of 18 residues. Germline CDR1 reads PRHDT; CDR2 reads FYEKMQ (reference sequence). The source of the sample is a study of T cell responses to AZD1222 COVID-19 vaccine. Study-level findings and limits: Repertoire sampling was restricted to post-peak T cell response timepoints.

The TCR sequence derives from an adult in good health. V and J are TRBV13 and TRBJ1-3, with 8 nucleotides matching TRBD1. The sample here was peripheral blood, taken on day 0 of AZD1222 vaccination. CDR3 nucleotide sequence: TGTGCCAGCAGCTTAGGGCCCCGGACAGGGCTTTATGGAAACACCATATATTTT. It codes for CASSLGPRTGLYGNTIYF.